These 22 T cell receptor beta chains originate from one sample sequenced in a study of blood T cell repertoires in COVID-19. Only in-frame clones appear in the TCRdb table, and some are missing; sequencing was by immunoSEQ multiplex PCR. This table has about 140,000 clones, 82% appearing once. Sequencing was done on a sample of peripheral blood. Source of these receptors: a woman of 80 years or more with acute or convalescent COVID-19.

The chain recombines TRBV29-1 with TRBJ2-3; no clear D. Trimming shortened V by 6 bases and J by 0 bases, and 13 bases separated the two germline ends. The CDR3 consists of 14 residues. Germline CDR1 reads SQVTM; CDR2 reads ANQGSEA. The CDR3 bases are TGCAGCGTCCATGCTATAGTTAGCACAGATACGCAGTATTTT. The encoded protein is CSVHAIVSTDTQYF.

This chain joins TRBV28 and TRBJ2-7, with 14 bases lining up with TRBD2. Germline V gives CDR1 MDHEN, CDR2 SYDVKM. The V gene end was trimmed by 7 bases and the J gene end by 4 bases; junction bases not matched to a gene: 18. The CDR3 loop spans 19 amino acids. This CDR3 is CASTQTSGRDLLSGYEQYF. Here the CDR3 DNA reads TGTGCCAGCACCCAGACTAGCGGGAGGGATCTGCTTAGTGGGTACGAGCAGTACTTC. Full variable domain (remainder filled in from reference TRBV28 and TRBJ2-7): DVKVTQSSRYLVKRTGEKVFLECVQDMDHENMFWYRQDPGLGLRLIYFSYDVKMKEKGDIPEGYSVSREKKERFSLILESASTNQTSMYLCASTQTSGRDLLSGYEQYFGPGTRLTVT.

This clone was observed a few times. The chain couples TRBV27 to TRBJ2-1; D unresolved. V was cut by 6 bases and J by 4 bases, with 16 bases left in between. In germline, CDR1 is MNHEY, CDR2 SMNVEV (reference sequence). This CDR3 comprises 15 residues. DNA for the CDR3: TGTGCCAGCAGACTGAGGAGCGACCCTTACAATGAGCAGTTCTTC. Its protein product is CASRLRSDPYNEQFF.

This chain uses TRBV2 with TRBJ2-3, with 7 positions matching TRBD2. This CDR3 is built from 14 residues. Germline lookup yields CDR1 SNHLY and CDR2 FYNNEI. Germline trimming cut 1 base from V and 4 bases from J; bases unmatched to any gene: 2. CDR3 nucleotide sequence: TGTGCCAGCAGTGAAGGTGCGGGAGCAGATACGCAGTATTTT. Translation: CASSEGAGADTQYF.

The chain carries TRBV3-1 (or the pseudogene TRBV3-2) and TRBJ2-1, with a tentative D call TRBD2 (5 bases). Between the trimmed V and J ends, which lost 0 bases and 3 bases, there was a span of 15 bases. Germline values: CDR1 LGHDT, CDR2 YNNKEL (reference sequence). The CDR3 sequence is 17 residues long. The CDR3 here is CASSQDRRGRIYNEQFF. The CDR3 DNA is TGTGCCAGCAGCCAAGATCGACGGGGAAGAATCTACAATGAGCAGTTCTTC.

This rearrangement joins TRBV13 to TRBJ2-7, with TRBD2 matching 9 bases. The CDR3 consists of 15 residues. After removal of 2 bases from V and 3 bases from J, the junction contained 5 bases not matched to a gene. CDR1 is PRHDT, CDR2 FYEKMQ, per germline (reference sequence). CDR3 nucleotides: TGTGCCAGCAGCTTAAGGTTAGCGGGGGTCTACGAGCAGTACTTC. Translated, it gives CASSLRLAGVYEQYF.

CDR3 amino acids: CASSPAGESYEQYF. For the CDR3, the DNA is TGTGCCAGCAGCCCAGCGGGAGAGTCCTACGAGCAGTACTTC. V gene TRBV5-8 combines with J gene TRBJ2-7, with TRBD2 matching over 8 bases. Trimming at V came to 4 bases and at J to 1 base, leaving 4 bases not matched to a gene. Germline V gene lookup returns CDR1 SGHTS and CDR2 YDEGEE. The CDR3 loop spans 14 amino acids.

The V gene is TRBV30, the J gene TRBJ2-1, with 10 bases identical to TRBD2. V lost 4 bases, J lost 0 bases, and 0 bases stayed unmatched. Germline V gives CDR1 GTSNPN, CDR2 SVGIG (reference sequence). There are 14 residues in the CDR3. CDR3 DNA sequence: TGTGCCTGGACTAGCGGGAGCTCCTACAATGAGCAGTTCTTC. The encoded protein is CAWTSGSSYNEQFF.

This clone was recorded once. This rearrangement joins TRBV30 to TRBJ1-6; perhaps TRBD1 as D (5 bases). This CDR3 region has 15 residues. In germline, CDR1 is GTSNPN, CDR2 SVGIG (reference sequence). V was pared by 0 bases and J by 9 bases, with 15 bases between. This CDR3 is CAWSVPGGRGSPLHF. The CDR3 nucleotides read TGTGCCTGGAGTGTACCTGGCGGGAGGGGTTCACCCCTCCACTTT.

V is TRBV11-2 and J is TRBJ1-1; no clear D. From germline, CDR1 is SGHAT and CDR2 FQNNGV. CDR3 length: 13 amino acids. Trimming pared 5 bases from V and 5 bases from J, leaving 12 bases between. The CDR3 protein is CASSTPRRTEAFF. CDR3 bases: TGTGCCAGCAGCACCCCGAGGAGGACTGAAGCTTTCTTT.

The chain recombines TRBV4-1 with TRBJ2-1; D is possibly TRBD1 (6 bases). Germline V gene lookup returns CDR1 MGHRA and CDR2 YSYEKL. The CDR3 extends over 17 amino acids. Trimming took off 0 bases at V and 8 bases at J, with 20 bases between the two ends. CDR3 DNA: TGCGCCAGCAGCCAAGATCTCCCCCCCGACAGGTCGCATGAGCAGTTCTTC. Translated: CASSQDLPPDRSHEQFF.

This chain links TRBV2 with TRBJ2-1, with 7 bases identical to TRBD1. This CDR3 spans 13 amino acids. Germline V gene lookup returns CDR1 SNHLY and CDR2 FYNNEI. V was pared by 5 bases and J by 8 bases, with 6 bases of the junction left unmatched. The CDR3 spells CASSFYRGDEQFF. The CDR3 DNA follows: TGTGCCAGCAGTTTTTACAGGGGCGATGAGCAGTTCTTC.

The rearrangement uses TRBV28 and TRBJ1-5; 10 bases are a match to TRBD1. CDR3 length: 15 residues. The V gene's germline CDR1 is MDHEN and CDR2 SYDVKM. V dropped 6 bases and J dropped 4; count of bases not matched to a gene: 6. CDR3 protein: CASRPGTGANQPQHF. CDR3 sequence (DNA): TGTGCCAGCAGACCCGGGACAGGGGCAAATCAGCCCCAGCATTTT.

The chain links TRBV3-1 (or the pseudogene TRBV3-2) to TRBJ1-2; D perhaps matches TRBD1 (6 bases). V dropped 2 bases and J dropped 8 bases, with 21 bases sitting between them. Germline loops: CDR1 LGHDT, CDR2 YNNKEL (reference sequence). This CDR3 region has 16 residues. CDR3 bases: TGTGCCAGCAGCCAACTAGACAGGATCCGTTCGCAGGGCTACACCTTC. Its translation: CASSQLDRIRSQGYTF.

The chain employs TRBV5-1 and TRBJ1-2; the D is unclear. The CDR3 spans 11 residues. V was shortened by 5 bases and J by 10 bases, with 12 bases between the two germline ends. Germline V lookup: CDR1 SGHRS, CDR2 YFSETQ. The CDR3: CASRLHLAYTF. DNA of the CDR3: TGCGCCAGCAGGCTCCACTTAGCCTACACCTTC.

The V and J genes are TRBV6-5 and TRBJ1-5; TRBD1 might be the D (5 bases). The CDR3 covers 13 residues. Germline V gene sequence: CDR1 MNHEY, CDR2 SVGAGI. The germline V and J ends were trimmed by 11 bases and 4 bases, with 15 bases remaining between them. The CDR3 loop is CAARRGGNQPQHF. DNA of the CDR3: TGTGCCGCCAGGAGGGGAGGTAATCAGCCCCAGCATTTT.

V and J are TRBV2 and TRBJ1-5; TRBD1 aligns across 9 bases. Germline V gene lookup returns CDR1 SNHLY and CDR2 FYNNEI. CDR3 length equals 15 residues. V lost 6 bases, J lost 9 bases, and 12 bases stayed unmatched. The CDR3 here is CASRETGGSSWPQHF. CDR3 in DNA: TGTGCCAGCAGAGAGACAGGGGGTTCATCTTGGCCCCAGCATTTT.

The chain is built from TRBV19 and TRBJ2-1; 7 nucleotides line up with TRBD2. Trimming removed 6 bases from V and 4 bases from J; junction bases left unmatched: 6. The CDR3 totals 14 residues. Germline-derived CDR1 and CDR2 are LNHDA and SQIVND (reference sequence). CDR3 sequence: CASRNSGGYNEQFF. In DNA, the CDR3 is TGTGCCAGTAGAAACTCGGGGGGATACAATGAGCAGTTCTTC.

This chain joins TRBV4-2 and TRBJ1-4; 7 bases map to TRBD1. The V gene's germline CDR1 is LGHNA and CDR2 YNFKEQ. The CDR3 runs to 15 residues. V gave up 1 base and J gave up 5 bases; unmatched junction bases: 4. The CDR3 loop is CASSQGTTGNEKLFF. CDR3 coding DNA: TGTGCCAGCAGCCAAGGTACGACAGGGAATGAAAAACTGTTTTTT.

The V and J genes are TRBV20-1 and TRBJ1-2, with 7 bases identical to TRBD1. Germline CDR1 DFQATT, CDR2 SNEGSKA (reference sequence). The trim removed 3 bases at V and 0 bases at J, leaving 10 bases unmatched. There are 16 residues in the CDR3. The CDR3 DNA reads TGCAGTGCTAGTGGGGGACAGACATTAACTAACTATGGCTACACCTTC. As protein: CSASGGQTLTNYGYTF.

The J gene is TRBJ2-5, the V gene TRBV5-1, with D tentatively TRBD1 (6 bases). V was trimmed by 1 base and J by 5 bases, leaving 9 bases between them. Germline lookup yields CDR1 SGHRS and CDR2 YFSETQ. The CDR3 sequence is 13 residues long. The CDR3 protein is CASSLQGLETQYF. The CDR3, as DNA: TGCGCCAGCAGCTTGCAGGGGCTGGAGACCCAGTACTTC.

This chain connects TRBV5-6 to TRBJ1-1; D is unclear. This CDR3 region has 14 residues. Trimming shortened V by 1 base and J by 5 bases, and 12 bases separated the two germline ends. The germline V gene has CDR1 SGHDT and CDR2 YYEEEE. The CDR3, as DNA: TGTGCCAGCAGCTTGCCGGGAAGGGAGACTGAAGCTTTCTTT. It is translated as CASSLPGRETEAFF.